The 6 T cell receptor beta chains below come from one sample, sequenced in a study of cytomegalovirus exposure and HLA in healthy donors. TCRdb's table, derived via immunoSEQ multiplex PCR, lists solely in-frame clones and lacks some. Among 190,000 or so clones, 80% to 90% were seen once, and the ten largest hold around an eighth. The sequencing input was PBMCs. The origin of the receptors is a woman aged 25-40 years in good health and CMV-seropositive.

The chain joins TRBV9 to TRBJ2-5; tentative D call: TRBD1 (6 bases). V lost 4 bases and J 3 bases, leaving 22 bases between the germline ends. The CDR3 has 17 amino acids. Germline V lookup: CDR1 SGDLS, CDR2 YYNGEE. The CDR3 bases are TGTGCCAGCAGCTCAGGCAGACGCAGGGGCCGTGAAGAGACCCAGTACTTC. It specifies CASSSGRRRGREETQYF.

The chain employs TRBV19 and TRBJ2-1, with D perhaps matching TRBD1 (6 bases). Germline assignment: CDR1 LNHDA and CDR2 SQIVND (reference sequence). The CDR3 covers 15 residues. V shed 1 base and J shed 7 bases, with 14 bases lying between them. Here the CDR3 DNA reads TGTGCCAGTAGTATAGGGGCCAGGGGAATGAATGAGCAGTTCTTC. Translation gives CASSIGARGMNEQFF. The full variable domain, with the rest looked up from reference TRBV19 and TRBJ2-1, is DGGITQSPKYLFRKEGQNVTLSCEQNLNHDAMYWYRQDPGQGLRLIYYSQIVNDFQKGDIAEGYSVSREKKESFPLTVTSAQKNPTAFYLCASSIGARGMNEQFFGPGTRLTVL.

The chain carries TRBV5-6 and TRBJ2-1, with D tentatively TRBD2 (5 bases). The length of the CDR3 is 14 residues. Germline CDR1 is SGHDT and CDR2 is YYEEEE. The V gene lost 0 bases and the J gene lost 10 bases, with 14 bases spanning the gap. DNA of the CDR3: TGTGCCAGCAGCTTGGGTCCGGGGTATGGGGAGCAGTTCTTC. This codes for CASSLGPGYGEQFF.

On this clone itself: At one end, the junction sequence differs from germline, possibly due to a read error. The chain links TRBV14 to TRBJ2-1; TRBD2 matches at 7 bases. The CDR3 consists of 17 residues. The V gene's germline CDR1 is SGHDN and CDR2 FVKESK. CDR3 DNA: TGTGCCAGCAGCCTTCGGAGCGGGGCGGTTGGCTACAGTGAGCAGTTCTTC. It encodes CASSLRSGAVGYSEQFF.

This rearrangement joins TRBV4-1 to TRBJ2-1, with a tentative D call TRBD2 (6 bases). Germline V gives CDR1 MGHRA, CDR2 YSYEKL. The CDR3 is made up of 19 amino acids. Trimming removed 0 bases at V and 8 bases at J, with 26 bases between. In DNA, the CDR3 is TGCGCCAGCAGCCAAGATCGAGCCGGGCGAGGGAGGCCGGGGGATGAGCAGTTCTTC. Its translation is CASSQDRAGRGRPGDEQFF.

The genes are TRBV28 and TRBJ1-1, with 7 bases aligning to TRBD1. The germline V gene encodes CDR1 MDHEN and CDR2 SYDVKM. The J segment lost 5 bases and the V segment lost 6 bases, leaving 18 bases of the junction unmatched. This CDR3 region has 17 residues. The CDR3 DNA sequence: TGTGCCAGCAGCCAAGGATCCAGGGGGGTAAGACGGACTGAAGCTTTCTTT. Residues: CASSQGSRGVRRTEAFF.